This TCR beta chain was sequenced during a study of T cells in pancreatic ductal adenocarcinoma. Surgery without prior neoadjuvant therapy was the treatment of the selected pancreatic ductal adenocarcinoma patients. Repertoires were generated with immunoSEQ multiplex PCR, while TCRdb's copy carries only in-frame clones and drops some. This sample has under 5,000 clones; more than 65% occur once, and the top ten carry roughly 7.4%. This receptor was taken from a human donor with pancreatic ductal adenocarcinoma. The donor label of this sample is uncertain. Sequenced: pancreatic tumor tissue.

In nucleotides, the CDR3 is TGTGCCAGCAGTGAAACTAGCGGGGGGGCCTATGAGCAGTTCTTC. Translation: CASSETSGGAYEQFF. This rearrangement joins TRBV6-1 to TRBJ2-1; 13 nucleotides match TRBD2. Germline V gene sequence: CDR1 MNHNS, CDR2 SASEGT. The V gene end was trimmed by 2 bases and the J gene end by 8 bases; junction bases not matched to a gene: 3. The CDR3 loop spans 15 amino acids.